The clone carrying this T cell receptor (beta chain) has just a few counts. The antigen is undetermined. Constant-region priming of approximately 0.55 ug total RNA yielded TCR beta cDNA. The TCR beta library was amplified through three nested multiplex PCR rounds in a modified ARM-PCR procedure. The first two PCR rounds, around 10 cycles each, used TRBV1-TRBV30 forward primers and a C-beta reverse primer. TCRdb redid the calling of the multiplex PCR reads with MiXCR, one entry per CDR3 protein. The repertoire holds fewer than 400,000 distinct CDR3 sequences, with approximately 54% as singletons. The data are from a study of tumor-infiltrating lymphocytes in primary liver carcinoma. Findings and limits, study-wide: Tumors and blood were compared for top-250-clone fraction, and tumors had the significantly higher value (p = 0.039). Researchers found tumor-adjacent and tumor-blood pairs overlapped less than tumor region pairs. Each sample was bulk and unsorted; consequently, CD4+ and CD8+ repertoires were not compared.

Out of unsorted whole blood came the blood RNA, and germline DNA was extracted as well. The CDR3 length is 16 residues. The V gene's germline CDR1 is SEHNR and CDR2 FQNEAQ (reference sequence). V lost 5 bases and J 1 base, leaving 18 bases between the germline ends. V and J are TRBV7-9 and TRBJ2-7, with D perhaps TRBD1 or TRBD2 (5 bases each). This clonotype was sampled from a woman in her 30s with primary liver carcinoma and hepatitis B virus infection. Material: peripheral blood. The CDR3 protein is CASSAVGTASSYEQYF. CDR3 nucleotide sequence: TGTGCCAGCAGCGCTGTTGGGACGGCTTCTTCCTACGAGCAGTACTTC.